This T cell receptor beta chain was identified in a study of shared clonotypes between healthy human individuals. On the study more broadly: Per donor, three plates held CD4 naive cells, three held CD4 memory, two held CD8 naive and one held CD8 memory. Study-wide results and limits: Lower generation probabilities were found for non-shared clonotypes than for those shared by all four donors.

Libraries were prepared by immunoSEQ multiplex PCR; TCRdb keeps only in-frame clonotypes and omits some of them. The sample holds more than 2,000,000 clones, more than 90% seen once. Of note for this clone: No antigen is known for it.

Germline-derived CDR1 and CDR2 are MGHRA and YSYEKL. The CDR3 has 16 residues. V lost 3 bases and J lost 0; bases outside the gene matches: 4. The J gene is TRBJ2-3, the V gene TRBV4-1; TRBD2 aligns across 9 bases. Material: naive CD4+ T cells sorted from blood. Subset specified: CD45RA+ positively selected. The source is a man in his late teens or twenties in good health. The CDR3 DNA follows: TGCGCCAGCAGCCATGAGCGGGGGGTCAGCACAGATACGCAGTATTTT. This gives the protein CASSHERGVSTDTQYF.